This T cell receptor (beta chain) was sequenced during a study of shared clonotypes between healthy human individuals. Study-level points and caveats: With a handful of donors compared, about 5% of naive CD4 clonotypes were shared.

Sorted-subset replicate PCRs used 150 to 200 ng DNA, about 30,000 T cell genomes. TCRdb's copy holds only in-frame clones and misses some; the assay was immunoSEQ multiplex PCR. Among about 1 million clones listed, under 80% were seen once. Only a few counts were recorded for this clone. Its specificity is not known. The V and J ends lost 5 bases and 3 bases, in that order; junction bases with no gene match: 6. Germline CDR1 reads SEHNR; CDR2 reads FQNEAQ (reference sequence). The CDR3 is 14 residues long. The sequenced sample consisted of memory CD4+ T cells sorted from blood. Subset noted: CD45RA-negative fraction. The source of this sequence is a man aged 18 to 29 in good health. The chain combines TRBV7-9 with TRBJ1-2; 7 bases are shared with TRBD1. This CDR3 is CASSPTGADYGYTF. CDR3 in DNA: TGTGCCAGCAGCCCAACAGGGGCCGACTATGGCTACACCTTC.